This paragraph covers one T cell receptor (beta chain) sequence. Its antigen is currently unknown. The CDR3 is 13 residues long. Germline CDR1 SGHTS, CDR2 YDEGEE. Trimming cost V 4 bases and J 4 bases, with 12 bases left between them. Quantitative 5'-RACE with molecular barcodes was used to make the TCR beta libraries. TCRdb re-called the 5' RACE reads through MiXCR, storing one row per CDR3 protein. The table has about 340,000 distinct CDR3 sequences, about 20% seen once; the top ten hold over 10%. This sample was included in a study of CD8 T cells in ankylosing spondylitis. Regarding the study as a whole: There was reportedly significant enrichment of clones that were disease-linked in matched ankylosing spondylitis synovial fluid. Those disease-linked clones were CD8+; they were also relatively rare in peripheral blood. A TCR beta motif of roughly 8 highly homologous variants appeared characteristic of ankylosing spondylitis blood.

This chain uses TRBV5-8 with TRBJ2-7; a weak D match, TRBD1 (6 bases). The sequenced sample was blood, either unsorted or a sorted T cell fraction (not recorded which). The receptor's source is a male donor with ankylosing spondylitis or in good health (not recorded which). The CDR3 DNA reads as TGTGCCAGCAGCCACCGGGACAAGTACGAGCAGTACTTC. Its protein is CASSHRDKYEQYF.